Following are 8 T cell receptor beta chains from one sample sequenced in a study of Ad26.COV2.S vaccination and SARS-CoV-2 variants. TCRdb's table, derived via immunoSEQ multiplex PCR, lists solely in-frame clones and lacks some. In the table there are about 380,000 clones, about 80% of which are singletons. Treatment: around 19 received Ad26.COV2.S at low or high dose, single or two shots; 5 received placebo; per-sample allocation not given. Repertoires come from day 63 after the first vaccine or placebo injection. The sequencing here drew on peripheral blood, taken in a trial of Ad26.COV2.S vaccine versus placebo. These receptors came from a person between 18 and 60 years old who received the Ad26.COV2.S COVID-19 vaccine or a placebo.

J is TRBJ1-3 and V is TRBV4-2; D uncertain. Trimming took 1 base from V and 0 from J, leaving 10 bases between them. The CDR3 spans 16 residues. Germline-derived CDR1 and CDR2 are LGHNA and YNFKEQ. The chain's CDR3 is CASSQVEGGSGNTIYF. The CDR3 DNA reads as TGTGCCAGCAGCCAAGTAGAGGGTGGCTCTGGAAACACCATATATTTT.

The chain joins TRBV6-5 to TRBJ1-2; 9 bases line up with TRBD1. V dropped 6 bases and J dropped 4; count of bases not matched to a gene: 3. CDR3 length equals 13 residues. CDR1 MNHEY and CDR2 SVGAGI come from the germline V gene. The CDR3 nucleotides read TGTGCCAGCAGAGTACAGGGGGCCTATGGCTACACCTTC. Protein: CASRVQGAYGYTF.

Turning to this clone: Other DNA sequences within the sample encode an identical CDR3. V usage is TRBV20-1 and J usage is TRBJ1-4; D remains ambiguous. Looked up from germline, CDR1 is DFQATT and CDR2 is SNEGSKA (reference sequence). The CDR3 has 11 residues. Trimming removed 0 bases at V and 8 bases at J, with 4 bases between. The CDR3 region is CSARDREKLFF. The CDR3 DNA follows: TGCAGTGCTAGAGATCGAGAAAAACTGTTTTTT.

The chain is built from TRBV9 and TRBJ1-5; no clear D. The CDR3 covers 15 residues. The germline V and J ends were trimmed by 4 bases and 0 bases, with 11 bases remaining between them. CDR1 is SGDLS and CDR2 is YYNGEE in the germline V gene. CDR3 protein: CASSPSPYSNQPQHF. The CDR3 coding sequence is TGTGCCAGCAGCCCGAGCCCTTATAGCAATCAGCCCCAGCATTTT.

The J gene is TRBJ1-2, the V gene TRBV5-6, with 7 bases that match TRBD1. Trimming cost V 0 bases and J 4 bases; bases outside gene matches: 3. This CDR3 has 14 amino acids. Germline CDR1 is SGHDT and CDR2 is YYEEEE. Written as DNA, the CDR3 is TGTGCCAGCAGCTTGGACAGGGGTTTCTATGGCTACACCTTC. As protein: CASSLDRGFYGYTF.

This chain joins TRBV6-5 and TRBJ1-5; D gene ambiguous. The CDR3 runs to 15 residues. The germline V and J ends were trimmed by 5 bases and 9 bases, with 20 bases remaining between them. CDR1 is MNHEY and CDR2 is SVGAGI in the germline V gene. The CDR3 region has the DNA TGTGCCAGCAGTCAGAAAGGGTCGCTTTTGTGGCCCCAGCATTTT. Residues: CASSQKGSLLWPQHF.

The chain links TRBV30 to TRBJ1-4; no firm D call. Looked up from germline, CDR1 is GTSNPN and CDR2 is SVGIG (reference sequence). CDR3 length: 15 residues. Trimming left V 2 bases short and J 4 bases short, with 14 bases between. In DNA, the CDR3 is TGTGCCTGGAGTAAAGATCGAATCCTTAATGAAAAACTGTTTTTT. Its translation is CAWSKDRILNEKLFF.

This chain links TRBV6-5 with TRBJ2-7, with D possibly matching TRBD1 (5 bases). From germline, CDR1 is MNHEY and CDR2 SVGAGI. The CDR3 is 13 amino acids. Trimming removed 9 bases from V and 4 bases from J, with 16 bases in between. The CDR3 spells CASTTGTAYEQYF. CDR3 DNA: TGTGCCAGTACCACAGGTACGGCTTACGAGCAGTACTTC.